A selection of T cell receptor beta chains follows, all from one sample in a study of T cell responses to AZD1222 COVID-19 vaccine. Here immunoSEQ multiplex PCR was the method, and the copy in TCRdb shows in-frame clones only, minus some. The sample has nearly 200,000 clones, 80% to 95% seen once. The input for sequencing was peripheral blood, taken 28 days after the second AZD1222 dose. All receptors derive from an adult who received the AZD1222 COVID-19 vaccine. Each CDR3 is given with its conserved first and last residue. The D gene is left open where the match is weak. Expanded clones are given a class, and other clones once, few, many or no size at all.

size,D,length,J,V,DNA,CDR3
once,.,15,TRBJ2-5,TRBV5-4,TGTGCCAGCAGCTTGGACAGGGCCCTGGTGGGGACCCAGTACTTC,CASSLDRALVGTQYF
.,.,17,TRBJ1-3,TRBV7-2,TGTGCCAGCAGCTCCGGGACACTCTATCCGGGGGGAAACACCATATATTTT,CASSSGTLYPGGNTIYF
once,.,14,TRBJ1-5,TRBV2,TGTGCCAGCAGTGGGCAGGGCCCCAATCAGCCCCAGCATTTT,CASSGQGPNQPQHF
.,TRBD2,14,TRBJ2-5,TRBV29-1,TGCAGCGTAACTAGCGGGGGGCGGGCAGAGACCCAGTACTTC,CSVTSGGRAETQYF
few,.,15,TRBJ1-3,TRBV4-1,TGCGCCAGCAGCCTTGACGAGGTGAGGGGAAACACCATATATTTT,CASSLDEVRGNTIYF
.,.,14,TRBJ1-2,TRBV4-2,TGTGCCAGCAGCCAAGGAGGAGCTGCGGATGGCTACACCTTC,CASSQGGAADGYTF
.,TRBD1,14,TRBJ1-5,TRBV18,TGTGCCAGCTCGGACGACAGGGCGAATCAGCCCCAGCATTTT,CASSDDRANQPQHF
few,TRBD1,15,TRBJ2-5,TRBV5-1,TGCGCCAGCAGCCCAGGCGCAGGGGGCGCGGAGACCCAGTACTTC,CASSPGAGGAETQYF
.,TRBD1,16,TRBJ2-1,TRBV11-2,TGTGCCAGCAGCTTAAGAGGGGGCCCCACCTACAATGAGCAGTTCTTC,CASSLRGGPTYNEQFF
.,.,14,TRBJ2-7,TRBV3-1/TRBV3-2,TGTGCCAGCAGCCGTACTAGACGCTCCTACGAGCAGTACTTC,CASSRTRRSYEQYF
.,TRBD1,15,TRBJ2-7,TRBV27,TGTGCCAGCAGCAAGGGGACAGGCGCCTCCTACGAGCAGTACTTC,CASSKGTGASYEQYF
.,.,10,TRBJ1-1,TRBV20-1,TGTACGTTCATGAACACTGAAGCTTTCTTT,CTFMNTEAFF
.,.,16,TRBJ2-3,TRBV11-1,TGTGCCAGCAGCTTAGTCGGCAGGGGGGGAGCAGATACGCAGTATTTT,CASSLVGRGGADTQYF
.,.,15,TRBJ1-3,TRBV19,TGTGCCAGTAGTACCGCCGGCCCCTCTGGAAACACCATATATTTT,CASSTAGPSGNTIYF
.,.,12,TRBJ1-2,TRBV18,TGTGCCAGCTCGCCGGGGCAACGCGGCTACACCTTC,CASSPGQRGYTF
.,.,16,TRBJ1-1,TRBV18,TGTGCCAGCTCACCGAGCACGGTAGTTTTGAACACTGAAGCTTTCTTT,CASSPSTVVLNTEAFF
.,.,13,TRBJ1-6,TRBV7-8,TGTGCCAGCAGCTGGACAGAAAATTCACCCCTCCACTTT,CASSWTENSPLHF
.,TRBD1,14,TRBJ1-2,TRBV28,TGTGCCAGCATAGTGGCCCCCGGGACAGTAGGCTACACCTTC,CASIVAPGTVGYTF
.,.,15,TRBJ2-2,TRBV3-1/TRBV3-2,TGTGCCAGCAGCCTTCGGACTCAGGGCTCCGGGGAGCTGTTTTTT,CASSLRTQGSGELFF
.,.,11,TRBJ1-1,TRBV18,TGTGCCAGCTCACCAGGGGAGGAAGCTTTCTTT,CASSPGEEAFF
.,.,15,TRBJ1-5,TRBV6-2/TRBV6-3,TGTGCCAGCAGTCTGGAAGCGGGGGGTAATCAGCCCCAGCATTTT,CASSLEAGGNQPQHF
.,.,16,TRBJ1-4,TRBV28,TGTGCCAGCAGTCCGGGACGGGGGGCAACTAATGAAAAACTGTTTTTT,CASSPGRGATNEKLFF
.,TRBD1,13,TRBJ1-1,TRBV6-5,TGTGCCAGCAGTCCGGACAGGGGAGGCGAAGCTTTCTTT,CASSPDRGGEAFF
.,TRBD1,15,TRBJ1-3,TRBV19,TGTGCCAGTAGTCCTTGGGACAGCTCTGGAAACACCATATATTTT,CASSPWDSSGNTIYF
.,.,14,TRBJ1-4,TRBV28,TGTGCCAGCAGTTTATCCGGATCGTTTGAAAAACTGTTTTTT,CASSLSGSFEKLFF
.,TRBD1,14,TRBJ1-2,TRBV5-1,TGCGCCAGCAGCTGGTGGACAGGCAACTATGGCTACACCTTC,CASSWWTGNYGYTF
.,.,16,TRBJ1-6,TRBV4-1,TGCGCCAGCAGCCTAATGGGGGGCAGGGGAAATTCACCCCTCCACTTT,CASSLMGGRGNSPLHF
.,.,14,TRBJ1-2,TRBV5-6,TGTGCCAGCAGCTTTCAGGGACAATTCTCTGGCTACACCTTC,CASSFQGQFSGYTF
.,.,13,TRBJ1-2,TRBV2,TGTGCCAGCTCCTGGGAGGGAAGCTATGGCTACACCTTC,CASSWEGSYGYTF
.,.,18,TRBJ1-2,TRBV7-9,TGTGCCAGCAGCTGGCTCGGACAGACGGACTTCGCTAACTATGGCTACACCTTC,CASSWLGQTDFANYGYTF
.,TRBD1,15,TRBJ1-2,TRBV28,TGTGCCAGCAGTTTGGCCCCGGGGACAGGGTACGGCTACACCTTC,CASSLAPGTGYGYTF
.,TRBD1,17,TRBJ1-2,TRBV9,TGTGCCAGCAGCGAAACGGGACAGGGCCACCTTAACTATGGCTACACCTTC,CASSETGQGHLNYGYTF
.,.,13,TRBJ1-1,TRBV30,TGTGCCTGGAGTGTACCAGGAAGCGCAGAAGCTTTCTTT,CAWSVPGSAEAFF
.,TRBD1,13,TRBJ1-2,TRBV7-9,TGTGCCAGCGTGGGGACAGACGTTCATGGCTACACCTTC,CASVGTDVHGYTF
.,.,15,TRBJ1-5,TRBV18,TGTGCCAGCTCACCCGGTCGCGGAGGCAATCAGCCCCAGCATTTT,CASSPGRGGNQPQHF
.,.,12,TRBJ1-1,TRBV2,TGTGCCAGCAGCTATCTCTCGGGTGAAGCTTTCTTT,CASSYLSGEAFF
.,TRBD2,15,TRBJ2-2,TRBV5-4,TGTGCCAGCAGCTTGTCGGGACTAGTAACCGGGGAGCTGTTTTTT,CASSLSGLVTGELFF
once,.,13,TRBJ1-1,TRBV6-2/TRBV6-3,TGTGCCAGCAGTTACTGGGGGAACACTGAAGCTTTCTTT,CASSYWGNTEAFF
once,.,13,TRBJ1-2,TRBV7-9,TGTGCCAGCAGCCTACAGGGTGCCTATGGCTACACCTTC,CASSLQGAYGYTF
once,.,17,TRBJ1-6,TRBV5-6,TGTGCCAGCAGCCGGGGAAGATCTAGCTCCTATAATTCACCCCTCCACTTT,CASSRGRSSSYNSPLHF
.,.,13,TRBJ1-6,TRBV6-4,TGTGCCAGCAGTCCTAGCGAGGAGTCACCCCTCCACTTT,CASSPSEESPLHF
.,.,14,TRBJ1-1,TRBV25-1,TGTGCCAGCAGTGAGGGACAAATGAACACTGAAGCTTTCTTT,CASSEGQMNTEAFF
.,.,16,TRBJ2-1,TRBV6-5,TGTGCCAGCAGTTACTCTACACCGTCCTCCTACAATGAGCAGTTCTTC,CASSYSTPSSYNEQFF
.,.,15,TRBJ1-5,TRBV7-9,TGTGCCAGCAGCCCAGCTGAGGGAAGCAATCAGCCCCAGCATTTT,CASSPAEGSNQPQHF
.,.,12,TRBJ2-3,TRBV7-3,TGTGCCAGCAGCTCATACACAGATACGCAGTATTTT,CASSSYTDTQYF
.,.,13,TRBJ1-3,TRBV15,TGTGCCACCAGCAGACCCGGGGGAAACACCATATATTTT,CATSRPGGNTIYF
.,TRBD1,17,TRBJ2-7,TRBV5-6,TGTGCCAGCAGGTTGCGAGTAGTCAGGGGGCAGGCCTACGAGCAGTACTTC,CASRLRVVRGQAYEQYF
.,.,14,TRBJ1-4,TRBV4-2,TGTGCCAGCAGCCAAAGAAGGGTTATTGAAAAACTGTTTTTT,CASSQRRVIEKLFF
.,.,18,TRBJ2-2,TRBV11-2,TGTGCTAGCAGCAGGGAGAGTTTCGGGCAGGGGGGCACCGGGGAGCTGTTTTTT,CASSRESFGQGGTGELFF
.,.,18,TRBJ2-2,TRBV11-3,TGTGCCAGCAGCTTAGATCCGCCTTTCGGGGCGAACACCGGGGAGCTGTTTTTT,CASSLDPPFGANTGELFF
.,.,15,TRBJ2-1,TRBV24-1,TGTGCCACCAGTGATTTGGCGACACGAGGCAATGAGCAGTTCTTC,CATSDLATRGNEQFF
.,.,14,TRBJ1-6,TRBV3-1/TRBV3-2,TGTGCCAGCAGCCAAGCTCAGGGGTATTCACCCCTCCACTTT,CASSQAQGYSPLHF
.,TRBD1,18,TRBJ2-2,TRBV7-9,TGTGCCAGCAGCCAACCTGCGCGGACAGGGGCGATCACCGGGGAGCTGTTTTTT,CASSQPARTGAITGELFF
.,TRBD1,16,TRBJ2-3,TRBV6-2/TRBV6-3,TGTGCCAGCAGTACAACCGGGACAGGGAGAACAGATACGCAGTATTTT,CASSTTGTGRTDTQYF
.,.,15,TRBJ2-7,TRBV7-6,TGTGCCAGCAGCGAGGGTCGGGATGGATTCTACGAGCAGTACTTC,CASSEGRDGFYEQYF
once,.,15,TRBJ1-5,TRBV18,TGTGCCAGCTCCTCTCATCCAAATCCCAATCAGCCCCAGCATTTT,CASSSHPNPNQPQHF
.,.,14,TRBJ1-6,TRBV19,TGTGCCAGTAGTAAGTGGGATAAGGGTTCACCCCTCCACTTT,CASSKWDKGSPLHF
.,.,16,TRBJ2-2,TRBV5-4,TGTGCCAGCAGCTTGGGGGACGGCCGGAACACCGGGGAGCTGTTTTTT,CASSLGDGRNTGELFF
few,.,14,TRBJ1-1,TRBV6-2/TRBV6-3,TGTGCCAGCAGTTTAAGGACAGAGAACACTGAAGCTTTCTTT,CASSLRTENTEAFF